This T cell receptor (beta chain) was captured in a study of blood T cell repertoires in COVID-19. About the research overall: Samples taken during acute and convalescent COVID-19 were collected in the United States, Italy and Spain. In each case, the material was cDNA or gDNA derived from T cells, B-cell-depleted T cells, or PBMCs.

Original methodology: Scientists estimated how many nucleated cells there were by amplifying reference gene primers. Repertoires were generated with immunoSEQ multiplex PCR, while TCRdb's copy carries only in-frame clones and drops some. Clonal size and the V and J genes are those of that table, whereas D and trimming came from the DNA. This sample carries some 78,000 clones, more than 70% of them seen once, and the ten largest clones take 4.5% to 7%. Trimming shortened V by 5 bases and J by 0 bases, and 7 bases separated the two germline ends. CDR3 length: 14 amino acids. Germline CDR1 and CDR2: KGHDR and SFDVKD.

This chain connects TRBV24-1 to TRBJ1-5; maybe TRBD1 (5 bases). Sequenced input: peripheral blood. The TCR was taken from a man aged 55 to 70 with active or convalescent COVID-19. Written as DNA, the CDR3 is TGTGCCACCAGTGGGGACTATAGCAATCAGCCCCAGCATTTT. Encoded protein: CATSGDYSNQPQHF.